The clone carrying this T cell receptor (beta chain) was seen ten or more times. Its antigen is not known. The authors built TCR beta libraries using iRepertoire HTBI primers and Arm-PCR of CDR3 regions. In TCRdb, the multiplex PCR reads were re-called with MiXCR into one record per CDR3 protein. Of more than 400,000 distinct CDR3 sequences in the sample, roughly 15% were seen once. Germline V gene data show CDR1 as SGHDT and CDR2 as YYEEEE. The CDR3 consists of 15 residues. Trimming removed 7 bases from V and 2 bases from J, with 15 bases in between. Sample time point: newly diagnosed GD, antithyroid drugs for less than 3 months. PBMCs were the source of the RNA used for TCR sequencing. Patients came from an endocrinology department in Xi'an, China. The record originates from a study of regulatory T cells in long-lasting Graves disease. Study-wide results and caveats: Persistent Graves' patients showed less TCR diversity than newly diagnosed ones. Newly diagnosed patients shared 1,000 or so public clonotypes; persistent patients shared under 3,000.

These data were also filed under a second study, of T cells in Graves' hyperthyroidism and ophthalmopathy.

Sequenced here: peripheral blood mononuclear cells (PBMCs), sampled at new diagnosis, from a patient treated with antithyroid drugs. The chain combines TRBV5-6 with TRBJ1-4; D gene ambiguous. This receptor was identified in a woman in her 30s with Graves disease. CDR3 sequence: CASEKGGSTNEKLFF. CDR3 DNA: TGTGCCAGCGAGAAAGGCGGGAGTACTAATGAAAAACTGTTTTTT.